The rows below give T cell receptor beta chains drawn from one sample of a study of blood T cell repertoires in COVID-19. The protocol was immunoSEQ multiplex PCR, while the TCRdb copy is restricted to in-frame clones and leaves out a portion. The table has under 300,000 clones, about 85% seen once. Sequenced: peripheral blood. The receptors were gathered from a woman aged 55-70 years with active or convalescent COVID-19. Each CDR3 is given with its conserved first and last residue. The order of the fields is V gene, J gene, D gene, CDR3 protein. The D gene is left open where the match is weak.

V: TRBV12-3/TRBV12-4; J: TRBJ2-1; D: NA; CDR3: CASSSTGDEQFF
V: TRBV6-2/TRBV6-3; J: TRBJ2-7; D: TRBD2; CDR3: CASSTVLAGVEQYF
V: TRBV5-4; J: TRBJ2-3; D: NA; CDR3: CASSLGSSGTDTQYF
V: TRBV10-3; J: TRBJ1-1; D: TRBD1; CDR3: CAISGRIPGQEDEAFF
V: TRBV15; J: TRBJ1-1; D: TRBD1; CDR3: CATSLTTGGTEAFF
V: TRBV3-1/TRBV3-2; J: TRBJ1-4; D: NA; CDR3: CASSAGGAPNEKLFF
V: TRBV24-1; J: TRBJ2-1; D: TRBD2; CDR3: CATSDQGTSGGGDEQFF
V: TRBV6-6; J: TRBJ1-5; D: TRBD1; CDR3: CASSRQYNRQGVNQPQHF
V: TRBV7-6; J: TRBJ1-6; D: TRBD1; CDR3: CASSSGTGRSPLHF
V: TRBV4-1; J: TRBJ2-1; D: NA; CDR3: CASSQDQTLRGQFF
V: TRBV6-1; J: TRBJ1-5; D: TRBD1; CDR3: CASSEWGTAENQPQHF
V: TRBV7-8; J: TRBJ1-1; D: TRBD1; CDR3: CASSVFGTGVAGNTEAFF
V: TRBV4-1; J: TRBJ2-1; D: NA; CDR3: CASSQAETGINNEQFF
V: TRBV18; J: TRBJ1-2; D: NA; CDR3: CASSPASGTTGYGYTF
V: TRBV19; J: TRBJ1-4; D: NA; CDR3: CASSIQAAEKLFF
V: TRBV5-4; J: TRBJ1-1; D: TRBD1; CDR3: CASSLGPGQGVVTEAFF
V: TRBV19; J: TRBJ2-4; D: TRBD2; CDR3: CASSSGLAESKNIQYF
V: TRBV28; J: TRBJ2-7; D: NA; CDR3: CASSLGDIAYEQYF
V: TRBV5-6; J: TRBJ2-1; D: NA; CDR3: CASSLPETPFNEQFF
V: TRBV5-1; J: TRBJ1-1; D: TRBD1; CDR3: CASSLEGAGTEAFF
V: TRBV9; J: TRBJ2-3; D: TRBD2; CDR3: CASSKDLTSGGTDTQYF
V: TRBV19; J: TRBJ2-1; D: NA; CDR3: CASTLGGFSYNEQFF
V: TRBV14; J: TRBJ2-1; D: NA; CDR3: CASSPRPIGAFGEQFF